This TCR beta chain was identified in a study of human T cells and chemical hapten exposure. Noted time point: pre-sensitization, week 0. Treatment denoted: therapeutic diphenylcyclopropenone sensitization with weekly scalp DPC. Unfractionated whole blood yielded the extracted total RNA. TCRdb re-called the RACE reads through MiXCR, storing one row per CDR3 protein. The sample shows around 120,000 distinct CDR3 sequences, roughly 12% of them seen only once. CDR1 is MNHEY and CDR2 is SVGEGT in the germline V gene. V dropped 3 bases and J dropped 2; count of bases not matched to a gene: 5. This CDR3 has 16 amino acids.

The input for sequencing was whole blood, taken in connection with sensitization to the hapten diphenylcyclopropenone (DPC). The chain carries TRBV6-2 or TRBV6-3 and TRBJ2-2; 8 bases map to TRBD1. The origin of this receptor is a woman under 30 with alopecia areata. Some clones in this sample may be carry-over from other donors' samples. DNA of the CDR3: TGTGCCAGCAGTTATGATGGGACAGGCAACACCGGGGAGCTGTTTTTT. Translated: CASSYDGTGNTGELFF.